This record looks at one TCR beta chain sequence and its context. Its antigen is unknown. The data stem from a study of identical twins. Study-wide points: Part of the zero-insertion signal could reflect confounding by invariant MAIT and iNKT cells. The abundant beta clonotypes from cord blood had fewer insertions, and memory repertoires had none of this.

This CDR3 has 21 residues. V lost 0 bases and J lost 1; bases outside the gene matches: 16. CDR1 MGHRA and CDR2 YSYEKL come from the germline V gene. Template switching added a universal primer binding site, and final cDNA carried unique molecular identifiers. TCRdb processed the 5' RACE reads anew with MiXCR; each CDR3 protein has one entry. The sample records approximately 1.8 million distinct CDR3 sequences, 25% to 35% being singletons. What was sequenced was cord blood. The chain uses TRBV4-1 and TRBJ2-4, with 9 bases aligning to TRBD2. The sequence was collected from a newborn girl in good health. The CDR3 DNA sequence: TGCGCCAGCAGCCAAGAGTTGAGTTCGGCGGGGGGGCCGTCGGCCAAAAACATTCAGTACTTC. Its translation: CASSQELSSAGGPSAKNIQYF.